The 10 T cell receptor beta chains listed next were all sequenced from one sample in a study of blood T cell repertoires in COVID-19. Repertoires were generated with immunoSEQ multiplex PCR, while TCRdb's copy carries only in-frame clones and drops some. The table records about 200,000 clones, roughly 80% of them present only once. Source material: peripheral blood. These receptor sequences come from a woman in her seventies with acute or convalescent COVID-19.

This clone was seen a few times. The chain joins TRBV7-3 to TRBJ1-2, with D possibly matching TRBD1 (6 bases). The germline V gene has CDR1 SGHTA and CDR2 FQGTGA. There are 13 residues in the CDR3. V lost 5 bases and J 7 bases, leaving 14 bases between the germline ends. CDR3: CASSPTGQGGYTF. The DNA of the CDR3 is TGTGCCAGCAGCCCCACAGGGCAAGGTGGCTACACCTTC.

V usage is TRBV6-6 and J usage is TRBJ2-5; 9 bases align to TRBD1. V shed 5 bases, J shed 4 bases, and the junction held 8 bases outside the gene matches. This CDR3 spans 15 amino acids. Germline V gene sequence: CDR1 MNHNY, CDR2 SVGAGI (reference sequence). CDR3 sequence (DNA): TGTGCCAGCAGTCCCCGGGACAGGGTAGGAGAGACCCAGTACTTC. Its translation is CASSPRDRVGETQYF.

In DNA, the CDR3 is TGTGCCTGGAGTGGGGCAGGGGCGTATGGCTACACCTTC. It codes for CAWSGAGAYGYTF. The rearrangement joins TRBV30 to TRBJ1-2; D may be TRBD1 (6 bases). The germline V gene encodes CDR1 GTSNPN and CDR2 SVGIG (reference sequence). The CDR3 contains 13 residues. V was shortened by 1 base and J by 5 bases, with 11 bases between the two germline ends.

The DNA for the CDR3 is TGTGCCAGCACCCGAGTAACGAACACCGGGGAGCTGTTTTTT. Translating gives CASTRVTNTGELFF. The V and J genes are TRBV6-5 and TRBJ2-2, with unresolved D. Trimming left V 7 bases short and J 0 bases short, with 9 bases between. CDR3 length equals 14 residues. Germline CDR1 MNHEY, CDR2 SVGAGI.

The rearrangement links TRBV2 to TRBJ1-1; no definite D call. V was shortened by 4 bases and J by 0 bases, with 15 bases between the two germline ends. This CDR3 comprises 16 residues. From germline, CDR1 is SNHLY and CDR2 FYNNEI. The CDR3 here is CASSGWGGYMNTEAFF. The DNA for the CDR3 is TGTGCCAGCAGTGGGTGGGGAGGTTATATGAACACTGAAGCTTTCTTT.

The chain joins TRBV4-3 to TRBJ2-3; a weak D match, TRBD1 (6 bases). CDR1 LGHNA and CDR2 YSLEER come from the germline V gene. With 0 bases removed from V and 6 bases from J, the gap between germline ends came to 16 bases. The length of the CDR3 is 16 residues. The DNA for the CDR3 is TGCGCCAGCAGCCAAGAGAGGGGTAATAGGGGGGATACGCAGTATTTT. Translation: CASSQERGNRGDTQYF.

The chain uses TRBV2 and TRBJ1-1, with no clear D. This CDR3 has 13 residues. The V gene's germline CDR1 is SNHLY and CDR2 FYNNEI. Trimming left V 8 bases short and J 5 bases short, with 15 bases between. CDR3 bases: TGTGCCAGCGAGGGCCAGAGAGGGACTGAAGCTTTCTTT. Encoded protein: CASEGQRGTEAFF.

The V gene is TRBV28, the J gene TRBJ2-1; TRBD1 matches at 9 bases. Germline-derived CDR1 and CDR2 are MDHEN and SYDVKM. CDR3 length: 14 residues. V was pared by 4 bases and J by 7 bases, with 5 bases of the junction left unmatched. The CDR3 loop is CASSSGQGWNEQFF. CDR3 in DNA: TGTGCCAGCAGTTCGGGACAGGGATGGAATGAGCAGTTCTTC.

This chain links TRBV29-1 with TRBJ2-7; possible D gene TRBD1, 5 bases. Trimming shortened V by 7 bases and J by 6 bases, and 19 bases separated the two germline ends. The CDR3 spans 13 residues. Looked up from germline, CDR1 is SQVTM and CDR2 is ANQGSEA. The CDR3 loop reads CSASSQGKLEQYV. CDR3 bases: TGCAGCGCGTCATCCCAGGGAAAACTCGAGCAGTACGTC.

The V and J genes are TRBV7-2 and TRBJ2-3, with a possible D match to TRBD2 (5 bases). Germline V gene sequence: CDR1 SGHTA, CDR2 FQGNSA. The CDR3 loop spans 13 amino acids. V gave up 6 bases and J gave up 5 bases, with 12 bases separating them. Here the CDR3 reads CASRDTGLDTQYF. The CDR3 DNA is TGTGCCAGCAGGGATACGGGGTTAGATACGCAGTATTTT. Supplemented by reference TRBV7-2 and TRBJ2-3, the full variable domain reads GAGVSQSPSNKVTEKGKDVELRCDPISGHTALYWYRQSLGQGLEFLIYFQGNSAPDKSGLPSDRFSAERTGGSVSTLTIQRTQQEDSAVYLCASRDTGLDTQYFGPGTRLTVL.